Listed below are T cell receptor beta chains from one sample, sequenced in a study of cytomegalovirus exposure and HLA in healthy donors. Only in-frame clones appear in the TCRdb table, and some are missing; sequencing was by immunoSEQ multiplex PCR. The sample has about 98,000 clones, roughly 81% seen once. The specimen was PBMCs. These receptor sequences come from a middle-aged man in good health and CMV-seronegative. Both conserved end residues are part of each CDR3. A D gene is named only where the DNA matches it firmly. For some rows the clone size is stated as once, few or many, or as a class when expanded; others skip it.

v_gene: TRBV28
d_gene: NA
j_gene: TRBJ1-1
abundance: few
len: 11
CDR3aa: CASRSNTEAFF
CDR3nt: TGTGCCAGCAGATCAAACACTGAAGCTTTCTTT

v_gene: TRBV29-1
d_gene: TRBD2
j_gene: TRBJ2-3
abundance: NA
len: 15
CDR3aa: CSVEGLAGILDTQYF
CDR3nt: TGCAGCGTTGAAGGTCTAGCGGGGATCTTGGATACGCAGTATTTT

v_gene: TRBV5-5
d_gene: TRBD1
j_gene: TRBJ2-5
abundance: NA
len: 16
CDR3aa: CASSLLATGGQETQYF
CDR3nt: TGTGCCAGCAGCTTGTTGGCGACAGGGGGCCAAGAGACCCAGTACTTC

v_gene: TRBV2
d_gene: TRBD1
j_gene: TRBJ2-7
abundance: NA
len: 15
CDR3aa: CASRTITGGSYEQYF
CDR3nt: TGTGCCAGCAGGACAATCACAGGGGGTTCCTACGAGCAGTACTTC

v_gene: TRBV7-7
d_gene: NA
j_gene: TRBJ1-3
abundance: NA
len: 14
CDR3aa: CASSPGEAGNTIYF
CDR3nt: TGTGCCAGCAGCCCAGGGGAAGCTGGAAACACCATATATTTT

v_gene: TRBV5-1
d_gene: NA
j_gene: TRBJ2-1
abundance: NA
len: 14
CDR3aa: CASSVQNTYNEQFF
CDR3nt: TGCGCCAGCAGTGTTCAGAATACATACAATGAGCAGTTCTTC

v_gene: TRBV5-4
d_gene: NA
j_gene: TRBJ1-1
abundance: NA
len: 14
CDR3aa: CASSLSVPNTEAFF
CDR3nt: TGTGCCAGCAGCTTGTCGGTACCGAACACTGAAGCTTTCTTT

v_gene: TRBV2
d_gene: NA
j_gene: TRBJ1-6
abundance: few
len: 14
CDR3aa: CASSEGRANSPLHF
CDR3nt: TGTGCCAGCAGTGAAGGCAGGGCCAATTCACCCCTCCACTTT

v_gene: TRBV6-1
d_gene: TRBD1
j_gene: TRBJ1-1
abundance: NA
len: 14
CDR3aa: CASTNPGQGTEAFF
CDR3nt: TGTGCCAGCACCAATCCGGGACAGGGAACTGAAGCTTTCTTT

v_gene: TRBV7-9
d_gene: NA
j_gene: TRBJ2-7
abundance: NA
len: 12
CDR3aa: CASSYISYEQYF
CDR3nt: TGTGCCAGCTCCTATATCTCCTACGAGCAGTACTTC

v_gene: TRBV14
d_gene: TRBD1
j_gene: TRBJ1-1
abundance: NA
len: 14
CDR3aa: CASSRGTGLTEAFF
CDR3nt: TGTGCCAGCAGCCGAGGGACAGGGCTCACTGAAGCTTTCTTT

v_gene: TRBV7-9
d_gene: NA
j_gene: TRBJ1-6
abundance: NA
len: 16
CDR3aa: CASSLPPGRGSSPLHF
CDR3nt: TGTGCCAGCAGCTTACCTCCGGGCAGGGGATCTTCACCCCTCCACTTT

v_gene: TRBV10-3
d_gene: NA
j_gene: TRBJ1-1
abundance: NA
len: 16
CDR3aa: CAISDLFDAPNTEAFF
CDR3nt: TGTGCCATCAGTGATTTGTTCGATGCGCCGAACACTGAAGCTTTCTTT

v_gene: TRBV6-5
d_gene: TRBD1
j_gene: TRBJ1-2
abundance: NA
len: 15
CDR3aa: CASSLDRGYHYGYTF
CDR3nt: TGTGCCAGCAGTTTGGACAGGGGGTATCACTATGGCTACACCTTC

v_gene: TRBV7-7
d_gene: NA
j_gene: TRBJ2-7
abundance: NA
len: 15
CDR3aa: CASSLAGGSSYEQYF
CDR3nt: TGTGCCAGCAGCTTAGCTGGGGGGAGCTCCTACGAGCAGTACTTC

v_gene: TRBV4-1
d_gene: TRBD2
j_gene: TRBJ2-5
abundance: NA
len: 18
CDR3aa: CASSQVNLLPSGAETQYF
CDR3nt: TGCGCCAGCAGCCAAGTCAACCTTCTGCCGAGCGGGGCGGAGACCCAGTACTTC